One and the same sample provided the 21 T cell receptor beta chains below, sequenced in a study of OX40 agonist ivuxolimab in advanced cancers. Receptor amplification or capture employed the immunoSEQ multiplex PCR assay. The table comes from immuneACCESS by way of TCRdb, which keeps in-frame sequences with V and J called. Part of the clones is missing from these tables; in studies checked, under half for an unresolved V gene and the rest for unknown reasons. For this sample the table gives nearly 65,000 clones, of which approximately 91% were detected only once. The ten largest clonotypes hold over 3.5% of the sample. The sample here was CD4+ or CD8+ T cells sorted from blood, taken in a trial of the OX40 agonist ivuxolimab. The receptors come from an adult with an advanced solid tumor such as melanoma, head and neck, liver or kidney cancer.

Comments on this clone: The sample holds other DNA sequences that translate to the same CDR3. The rearrangement links TRBV13 to TRBJ1-2, with 7 bases matching TRBD1. The CDR3 contains 14 residues. Germline values: CDR1 PRHDT, CDR2 FYEKMQ (reference sequence). V shed 0 bases, J shed 5 bases, and the junction held 3 bases outside the gene matches. CDR3 nucleotides: TGTGCCAGCAGCTTAGGATCAGGGGGATATGGCTACACCTTC. Amino acids: CASSLGSGGYGYTF.

In DNA form, the CDR3 reads TGCGCCAGCAGCCTACGGGGCGGGAGTTACAATGAGCAGTTCTTC. This encodes CASSLRGGSYNEQFF. This rearrangement joins TRBV4-1 to TRBJ2-1, with TRBD2 matching over 7 bases. Germline V lookup: CDR1 MGHRA, CDR2 YSYEKL. The V and J ends lost 4 bases and 4 bases, in that order; junction bases with no gene match: 7. The CDR3 extends over 15 amino acids.

The V call is TRBV7-9, the J call TRBJ1-2; D gene unclear. The germline V and J ends were trimmed by 5 bases and 4 bases, with 8 bases remaining between them. The CDR3 contains 12 residues. CDR1 and CDR2 from the germline V gene are SEHNR and FQNEAQ (reference sequence). The CDR3 loop reads CASSPGLYGYTF. In DNA form, the CDR3 reads TGTGCCAGCAGCCCGGGTCTCTATGGCTACACCTTC. The whole variable domain, remainder taken from reference TRBV7-9 and TRBJ1-2, is DTGVSQNPRHKITKRGQNVTFRCDPISEHNRLYWYRQTLGQGPEFLTYFQNEAQLEKSRLLSDRFSAERPKGSFSTLEIQRTEQGDSAMYLCASSPGLYGYTFGSGTRLTVV.

This chain connects TRBV18 to TRBJ1-6, with D perhaps TRBD1 (5 bases). The V end was cut by 0 bases, the J end by 1 base, with 13 bases between. In germline, CDR1 is KGHSH, CDR2 LQKENI. The CDR3 runs 18 residues. The CDR3 loop reads CASSPPGQGRSYNSPLHF. The CDR3, as DNA: TGTGCCAGCTCACCACCGGGGCAGGGAAGATCCTATAATTCACCCCTCCACTTT. Full variable domain (rest looked up from reference TRBV18 and TRBJ1-6): NAGVMQNPRHLVRRRGQEARLRCSPMKGHSHVYWYRQLPEEGLKFMVYLQKENIIDESGMPKERFSAEFPKEGPSILRIQQVVRGDSAAYFCASSPPGQGRSYNSPLHFGNGTRLTVT.

The chain uses TRBV27 and TRBJ2-1; TRBD2 might be the D (6 bases). This CDR3 is 13 amino acids long. Trimming took 6 bases from V and 10 from J, leaving 16 bases between them. CDR1 and CDR2 (germline): MNHEY, SMNVEV (reference sequence). The CDR3 DNA sequence: TGTGCCAGCAGAAGGGACTTCCCCTGGGAGCAGTTCTTC. Translated, it gives CASRRDFPWEQFF.

The CDR3 coding sequence is TGCGCCAGCAGCCAAGCGCTAGCTGAGTCCTACGAGCAGTACTTC. Encoded protein: CASSQALAESYEQYF. This chain uses TRBV4-3 with TRBJ2-7, with D perhaps matching TRBD2 (5 bases). The CDR3 covers 15 residues. From germline, CDR1 is LGHNA and CDR2 YSLEER. V lost 1 base and J lost 1, with 11 bases in between.

The chain has TRBV9 and TRBJ2-2; either TRBD1 or TRBD2 may supply D (6 bases each). The CDR3 extends over 16 amino acids. The germline V gene has CDR1 SGDLS and CDR2 YYNGEE. With 4 bases removed from V and 1 base from J, the gap between germline ends came to 14 bases. The DNA of the CDR3 is TGTGCCAGCAGCCCGGGGGACATCGGGAACACCGGGGAGCTGTTTTTT. It translates to CASSPGDIGNTGELFF.

As to this clone: This may be a read error: a much more frequent sequence differs by one nucleotide. V and J are TRBV4-1 and TRBJ1-3; no definite D call. V was shortened by 0 bases and J by 0 bases, with 9 bases between the two germline ends. The CDR3 has 16 amino acids. From germline, CDR1 is MGHRA and CDR2 YSYEKL. The CDR3 here is CASSQDRSSSGNTIYF. DNA for the CDR3: TGCGCCAGCAGCCAAGATCGGTCGAGCTCTGGAAACACCATATATTTT.

The chain couples TRBV7-3 to TRBJ2-1; 10 bases agree with TRBD1. CDR1 is SGHTA and CDR2 is FQGTGA in the germline V gene. The CDR3 extends over 16 amino acids. V lost 3 bases and J lost 5; bases outside the gene matches: 7. DNA for the CDR3: TGTGCCAGCAGCTTGGGCCCGGGACAGGGGCACAATGAGCAGTTCTTC. Translating gives CASSLGPGQGHNEQFF.

The rearrangement joins TRBV10-3 to TRBJ2-1; no firm D call. Trimming took 4 bases from V and 4 from J, leaving 14 bases between them. This CDR3 comprises 15 residues. Germline V CDR1 and CDR2: ENHRY, SYGVKD. CDR3 DNA sequence: TGTGCCATCAGTGCGGGCGGAAGAGTATACAATGAGCAGTTCTTC. This encodes CAISAGGRVYNEQFF.

The chain joins TRBV11-2 to TRBJ1-6; a possible D gene is TRBD1 (5 bases). The CDR3 totals 17 residues. From germline, CDR1 is SGHAT and CDR2 FQNNGV. The V gene lost 4 bases and the J gene lost 2 bases, with 15 bases spanning the gap. The CDR3 protein is CASSYLPGPTYNSPLHF. In DNA, the CDR3 is TGTGCCAGCAGCTACCTCCCGGGGCCGACCTATAATTCACCCCTCCACTTT.

The rearrangement uses TRBV27 and TRBJ2-5, with D maybe TRBD1 (5 bases). The germline V and J ends were trimmed by 3 bases and 1 base, with 9 bases remaining between them. The CDR3 runs to 14 residues. The germline CDR1 and CDR2 sequences are MNHEY and SMNVEV (reference sequence). The DNA for the CDR3 is TGTGCCAGCAGTTTTTACAGGTCCCAAGAGACCCAGTACTTC. Translated: CASSFYRSQETQYF.

The CDR3 reads CASRDRGDYNQPQHF. The CDR3 DNA reads TGTGCCAGCAGGGACAGGGGAGATTACAATCAGCCCCAGCATTTT. The V gene is TRBV6-1, the J gene TRBJ1-5, with 9 bases that match TRBD1. This CDR3 is built from 15 residues. From germline, CDR1 is MNHNS and CDR2 SASEGT. Trimming removed 6 bases from V and 3 bases from J; junction bases left unmatched: 6.

The gene calls are TRBV27 and TRBJ2-1; D is undetermined. The CDR3 is made up of 13 amino acids. V lost 5 bases and J 6 bases, leaving 11 bases between the germline ends. In germline, CDR1 is MNHEY, CDR2 SMNVEV (reference sequence). The CDR3 sequence is CASSDGPPNEQFF. CDR3 nucleotide sequence: TGTGCCAGCAGTGACGGACCTCCCAATGAGCAGTTCTTC.

The chain uses TRBV5-1 and TRBJ2-3, with D hard to call. The CDR3 has 14 amino acids. Trimming removed 0 bases from V and 1 base from J, with 6 bases in between. The germline V gene has CDR1 SGHRS and CDR2 YFSETQ. The CDR3 loop reads CASSLAVGTDTQYF. The DNA of the CDR3 is TGCGCCAGCAGCTTGGCCGTTGGCACAGATACGCAGTATTTT.

The V and J genes are TRBV27 and TRBJ1-1; tentatively, D is TRBD1 (5 bases). The CDR3 totals 15 residues. From germline, CDR1 is MNHEY and CDR2 SMNVEV (reference sequence). Deletions cut 4 bases from V and 4 bases from J, with 16 bases between. CDR3 in amino acids: CASSSPGKGPTEAFF. The CDR3 nucleotides are TGTGCCAGCAGTTCCCCCGGCAAGGGGCCCACTGAAGCTTTCTTT.

The chain couples TRBV7-9 to TRBJ2-3; D unresolved. CDR1 SEHNR and CDR2 FQNEAQ come from the germline V gene (reference sequence). CDR3 length equals 12 residues. The V and J ends lost 7 bases and 4 bases respectively, with 9 bases between them. CDR3 in DNA: TGTGCCAGCACGGAACGCCCAGATACGCAGTATTTT. It codes for CASTERPDTQYF.

The chain carries TRBV7-9 and TRBJ1-2, with 9 bases matching TRBD1. CDR3 length equals 12 residues. Trimming cost V 3 bases and J 7 bases; bases outside gene matches: 0. CDR1 is SEHNR and CDR2 is FQNEAQ in the germline V gene (reference sequence). The CDR3 coding sequence is TGTGCCAGCAGCTTGGACAGGGGTGGCTACACCTTC. It encodes CASSLDRGGYTF. The full variable domain, with the rest looked up from reference TRBV7-9 and TRBJ1-2, is DTGVSQNPRHKITKRGQNVTFRCDPISEHNRLYWYRQTLGQGPEFLTYFQNEAQLEKSRLLSDRFSAERPKGSFSTLEIQRTEQGDSAMYLCASSLDRGGYTFGSGTRLTVV.

V gene TRBV2 combines with J gene TRBJ2-7; D not resolved. V was pared by 3 bases and J by 4 bases, with 13 bases between. The V gene's germline CDR1 is SNHLY and CDR2 FYNNEI. CDR3 length equals 14 residues. This CDR3 is CASSDPRFAYEQYF. The CDR3 nucleotides read TGTGCCAGCAGTGACCCCCGGTTCGCGTACGAGCAGTACTTC.

The J gene is TRBJ2-7, the V gene TRBV15; 9 bases are shared with TRBD2. This CDR3 region has 16 residues. CDR1 and CDR2 from the germline V gene are LNHNV and YYDKDF (reference sequence). Unmatched junction bases numbered 13, after V lost 1 base and J lost 9 bases. As DNA, the CDR3 is TGTGCCACCAGCAGAGGGCGGGGACTAGCCCTCCGTGGGCAGTACTTC. Protein sequence: CATSRGRGLALRGQYF.

This clone is labeled as medium-sized. This sample also contains other DNA sequences that code for the same CDR3. This chain uses TRBV4-1 with TRBJ2-5; 9 bases match TRBD1. V dropped 4 bases and J dropped 4; count of bases not matched to a gene: 13. CDR1 MGHRA and CDR2 YSYEKL come from the germline V gene. This CDR3 spans 17 amino acids. This chain's CDR3 is CASSRIGGTGLIETQYF. The CDR3 DNA reads as TGCGCCAGCAGCCGCATAGGCGGGACAGGGTTAATAGAGACCCAGTACTTC.